These 30 T cell receptor beta chains share one sample of origin, sequenced in a study of T cell responses to AZD1222 COVID-19 vaccine. The table came from immunoSEQ multiplex PCR; TCRdb's copy has only in-frame clones and leaves some out. Of 55,000 to 70,000 clones in the sample, around four fifths were seen once. The sequencing here drew on peripheral blood, taken on day 0 of AZD1222 vaccination. The receptor source for this set is an adult in good health.

The chain carries TRBV29-1 and TRBJ1-4; D call uncertain. Germline CDR1 SQVTM, CDR2 ANQGSEA. V lost 0 bases and J lost 10, with 18 bases in between. The CDR3 has 15 amino acids. The chain's CDR3 is CSVEDDRAPRGKLFF. The CDR3 nucleotides are TGCAGCGTTGAAGATGACCGGGCCCCTCGTGGAAAACTGTTTTTT.

The sample holds a few counts of this clone. The J gene is TRBJ2-7, the V gene TRBV7-8; perhaps TRBD2 as D (7 bases). The CDR3 contains 13 residues. The V and J ends lost 9 bases and 2 bases respectively, with 14 bases between them. Germline loops: CDR1 SGHVS, CDR2 FQNEAQ. Written as DNA, the CDR3 is TGTGCCAGTACAGGGAGGGCGGCCTACGAGCAGTACTTC. This sequence encodes CASTGRAAYEQYF.

The rearrangement uses TRBV6-2 or TRBV6-3 and TRBJ1-6, with D tentatively TRBD1 (5 bases). CDR3 length: 17 amino acids. Per the germline V gene, CDR1 is MNHEY and CDR2 is SVGEGT. Trimming pared 6 bases from V and 0 bases from J, leaving 15 bases between. CDR3: CASSLPGGGSYNSPLHF. CDR3 nucleotides: TGTGCCAGCAGCCTCCCCGGGGGGGGCTCCTATAATTCACCCCTCCACTTT.

By share, this clone counts as medium-sized. The chain is built from TRBV6-2 or TRBV6-3 and TRBJ2-1, with D possibly being TRBD1 or TRBD2 (5 bases each). CDR3 size: 13 residues. V was shortened by 4 bases and J by 6 bases, with 10 bases between the two germline ends. Germline values: CDR1 MNHEY, CDR2 SVGEGT. CDR3 coding DNA: TGTGCCAGCAGTTCCCGGGACCGCAATGAGCAGTTCTTC. Encoded protein: CASSSRDRNEQFF.

CDR3 DNA: TGTGCCAGCAGCCAAGCAGCTAGCGGGGGCCAAGAGACCCAGTACTTC. This translates into CASSQAASGGQETQYF. The chain is built from TRBV3-1 (or the pseudogene TRBV3-2) and TRBJ2-5, with 10 bases lining up with TRBD2. Unmatched junction bases numbered 3, after V lost 1 base and J lost 1 base. CDR3 length: 16 amino acids. In germline, CDR1 is LGHDT, CDR2 YNNKEL (reference sequence).

V gene TRBV7-3 combines with J gene TRBJ2-5; D assignment may be TRBD1 or TRBD2 (5 bases each). Germline lookup yields CDR1 SGHTA and CDR2 FQGTGA. The V and J ends lost 5 bases and 2 bases respectively, with 9 bases between them. The CDR3 is made up of 13 amino acids. CDR3 sequence (DNA): TGTGCCAGCAGCAAGGGACCTCAAGAGACCCAGTACTTC. Translated, it gives CASSKGPQETQYF.

The chain couples TRBV6-5 to TRBJ2-7, with D possibly TRBD1 on 6 matching bases. The CDR3 sequence is 15 residues long. The V end lost 2 bases, the J end lost 1 base, and 12 bases lay between the germline ends. From germline, CDR1 is MNHEY and CDR2 SVGAGI. Here the CDR3 DNA reads TGTGCCAGCAGTTACGTCCAGGGGCAGTCCTACGAGCAGTACTTC. Protein product: CASSYVQGQSYEQYF.

The chain carries TRBV6-5 and TRBJ2-1; D gene ambiguous. CDR1 is MNHEY and CDR2 is SVGAGI in the germline V gene. V lost 2 bases and J lost 6, with 8 bases in between. This CDR3 region has 13 residues. Written as DNA, the CDR3 is TGTGCCAGCAGTTACAACTCGGGCAATGAGCAGTTCTTC. Translating it yields CASSYNSGNEQFF.

V is TRBV7-9 and J is TRBJ2-4; D possibly corresponds to TRBD2 (5 bases). Per germline, CDR1 SEHNR and CDR2 FQNEAQ (reference sequence). With 5 bases removed from V and 3 bases from J, the gap between germline ends came to 17 bases. The CDR3 length is 16 residues. CDR3 amino acids: CASSPPNGVGKNIQYF. The CDR3 DNA reads as TGTGCCAGCAGCCCACCTAACGGGGTTGGCAAAAACATTCAGTACTTC.

This clone turned up a few times. The chain recombines TRBV4-1 with TRBJ2-3; D is unresolved. Germline V gene lookup returns CDR1 MGHRA and CDR2 YSYEKL. This CDR3 region has 13 residues. Trimming removed 1 base at V and 1 base at J, with 3 bases between. The DNA for the CDR3 is TGCGCCAGCAGCCAAGTCGGCACAGATACGCAGTATTTT. Its translation is CASSQVGTDTQYF.

The chain couples TRBV28 to TRBJ2-7; a weak D match, TRBD2 (5 bases). The CDR3 is 13 residues long. V gave up 4 bases and J gave up 0 bases, with 7 bases separating them. CDR1 is MDHEN and CDR2 is SYDVKM in the germline V gene. The CDR3 nucleotides read TGTGCCAGCAGTTACGGGAACTCCTACGAGCAGTACTTC. Protein sequence: CASSYGNSYEQYF.

As concerns this clone: This CDR3 is also generated by other DNA sequences in the sample. The chain recombines TRBV9 with TRBJ1-5; D is undetermined. Germline V gene data show CDR1 as SGDLS and CDR2 as YYNGEE. The V gene lost 0 bases and the J gene lost 7 bases, with 2 bases spanning the gap. The CDR3 is 11 residues long. This CDR3 reads CASSVGQPQHF. The CDR3 DNA reads as TGTGCCAGCAGCGTAGGGCAGCCCCAGCATTTT.

This rearrangement joins TRBV19 to TRBJ2-7; 7 positions match TRBD2. The CDR3 spans 14 residues. The junction had 11 bases not matched to a gene; V was cut back by 7 bases and J by 5 bases. The germline CDR1 and CDR2 sequences are LNHDA and SQIVND (reference sequence). The CDR3 sequence: CASKLGGIQDEQYF. Here the CDR3 DNA reads TGTGCCAGTAAACTCGGGGGGATCCAGGACGAGCAGTACTTC.

The rearrangement joins TRBV7-2 to TRBJ1-2; D perhaps matches TRBD1 (6 bases). The CDR3 contains 15 residues. Germline CDR1 SGHTA, CDR2 FQGNSA. Trimming cost V 1 base and J 1 base, with 10 bases left between them. CDR3 bases: TGTGCCAGCAGCTTAGAACAGGGATATAACTATGGCTACACCTTC. It specifies CASSLEQGYNYGYTF.

The CDR3 spells CASSQPGGEAFF. For the CDR3, the DNA is TGTGCCAGCTCACAACCCGGGGGTGAAGCTTTCTTT. This chain connects TRBV18 to TRBJ1-1, with D perhaps TRBD1 (5 bases). This CDR3 has 12 residues. V was trimmed by 4 bases and J by 7 bases, leaving 10 bases between them. Germline lookup yields CDR1 KGHSH and CDR2 LQKENI.

The chain has TRBV7-9 and TRBJ1-2, with 7 bases that match TRBD1. The CDR3 is made up of 14 amino acids. The germline V gene encodes CDR1 SEHNR and CDR2 FQNEAQ (reference sequence). V gave up 6 bases and J gave up 4 bases; unmatched junction bases: 8. This chain's CDR3 is CASSKTGQSYGYTF. The CDR3 DNA reads TGTGCCAGCAGTAAGACAGGGCAATCCTATGGCTACACCTTC.

The chain carries TRBV5-4 and TRBJ2-3, with 9 bases fitting TRBD2. V lost 4 bases and J lost 4; bases outside the gene matches: 7. Germline V gene sequence: CDR1 SGHNT, CDR2 YYREEE (reference sequence). CDR3 length: 15 residues. The CDR3 DNA is TGTGCCAGCAGCGTTAGCGGGGGCGATGCAGATACGCAGTATTTT. Translation: CASSVSGGDADTQYF.

V gene TRBV18 combines with J gene TRBJ2-2; D is uncertain. Germline-derived CDR1 and CDR2 are KGHSH and LQKENI. V lost 6 bases to trimming and J lost 3 bases, with 5 bases between them. The CDR3 runs 12 residues. Here the CDR3 reads CASSPDTGELFF. The CDR3 DNA is TGTGCCAGCTCCCCGGACACCGGGGAGCTGTTTTTT. Based on the CDR3 plus reference TRBV18 and TRBJ2-2, the full variable domain is NAGVMQNPRHLVRRRGQEARLRCSPMKGHSHVYWYRQLPEEGLKFMVYLQKENIIDESGMPKERFSAEFPKEGPSILRIQQVVRGDSAAYFCASSPDTGELFFGEGSRLTVL.

The chain carries TRBV29-1 and TRBJ1-2; D ambiguous. Germline V gives CDR1 SQVTM, CDR2 ANQGSEA. V lost 3 bases, J lost 6 bases, and 5 bases lay in between. The CDR3 extends over 10 amino acids. This CDR3 reads CSVDGNGYTF. CDR3 coding DNA: TGCAGCGTTGACGGAAATGGCTACACCTTC.

This chain links TRBV6-5 with TRBJ2-1; no clear D. V was trimmed by 4 bases and J by 5 bases, leaving 12 bases between them. The CDR3 loop spans 14 amino acids. CDR1 is MNHEY and CDR2 is SVGAGI in the germline V gene. CDR3 region: CASSFLGRHNEQFF. CDR3 DNA: TGTGCCAGCAGTTTCCTAGGGCGGCACAATGAGCAGTTCTTC.

The rearrangement joins TRBV5-4 to TRBJ2-2; 11 positions agree with TRBD2. This CDR3 has 15 residues. J lost 7 bases, V lost 5 bases, and 7 bases had no gene match. Per germline, CDR1 SGHNT and CDR2 YYREEE (reference sequence). CDR3 in DNA: TGTGCCAGCAGGGCGGGACTAGCGGCCCACGGGGAGCTGTTTTTT. Encoded protein: CASRAGLAAHGELFF. Based on the CDR3 plus reference TRBV5-4 and TRBJ2-2, the full variable domain is ETGVTQSPTHLIKTRGQQVTLRCSSQSGHNTVSWYQQALGQGPQFIFQYYREEENGRGNFPPRFSGLQFPNYSSELNVNALELDDSALYLCASRAGLAAHGELFFGEGSRLTVL.

As DNA, the CDR3 is TGTGCCACCAGCAGAGGTGAGGGTTGGGGAGAGACCCAGTACTTC. As protein: CATSRGEGWGETQYF. The genes are TRBV15 and TRBJ2-5; tentatively, D is TRBD2 (5 bases). With 1 base removed from V and 4 bases from J, the gap between germline ends came to 13 bases. Germline CDR1 and CDR2: LNHNV and YYDKDF (reference sequence). The CDR3 runs 15 residues.

The chain carries TRBV18 and TRBJ1-1, with 7 bases identical to TRBD1. The CDR3 is made up of 15 amino acids. The germline V gene has CDR1 KGHSH and CDR2 LQKENI. J lost 3 bases, V lost 1 base, and 5 bases had no gene match. CDR3: CASSPLGQRDTEAFF. The DNA of the CDR3 is TGTGCCAGCTCACCACTGGGACAGCGCGACACTGAAGCTTTCTTT.

The CDR3 here is CASSHAGLAGIASTDTQYF. As DNA, the CDR3 is TGTGCCAGCAGCCACGCCGGACTAGCGGGGATTGCAAGCACAGATACGCAGTATTTT. The chain employs TRBV11-2 and TRBJ2-3; 12 bases are a match to TRBD2. The germline V gene has CDR1 SGHAT and CDR2 FQNNGV. The CDR3 spans 19 residues. The junction had 12 bases not matched to a gene; V was cut back by 5 bases and J by 0 bases.

This clone occurred once. This rearrangement joins TRBV3-1 (or the pseudogene TRBV3-2) to TRBJ1-1; D unclear. This CDR3 has 12 residues. Germline loops: CDR1 LGHDT, CDR2 YNNKEL (reference sequence). V lost 4 bases, J lost 10 bases, and 13 bases lay in between. The CDR3 protein is CASSPPGSSAFF. The CDR3 DNA follows: TGTGCCAGCAGCCCCCCCGGGAGTTCAGCTTTCTTT.

V usage is TRBV6-5 and J usage is TRBJ1-2, with 12 bases identical to TRBD1. J was trimmed by 7 bases and V by 0 bases; bases with no gene match: 6. Germline V gene data show CDR1 as MNHEY and CDR2 as SVGAGI. The CDR3 has 16 amino acids. The CDR3: CASSYSRDRGRGGYTF. The CDR3 region has the DNA TGTGCCAGCAGTTACTCGAGGGACAGGGGGCGGGGTGGCTACACCTTC.

The rearrangement links TRBV11-2 to TRBJ2-7; 9 nucleotides align to TRBD1. Germline CDR1 reads SGHAT; CDR2 reads FQNNGV. This CDR3 is built from 15 residues. V shed 5 bases and J 4 bases; nucleotides not matched to a gene: 9. CDR3 region: CASSQGGGTGYEQYF. CDR3 in DNA: TGTGCCAGCAGCCAGGGGGGCGGGACAGGGTACGAGCAGTACTTC.

The gene calls are TRBV20-1 and TRBJ1-4, with a tentative D call TRBD1 (5 bases). V lost 3 bases and J 2 bases, leaving 13 bases between the germline ends. Germline CDR1 and CDR2: DFQATT and SNEGSKA (reference sequence). The CDR3 contains 15 residues. The CDR3 is CSASGTSGTNEKLFF. CDR3 DNA: TGCAGTGCTAGTGGGACTAGCGGGACTAATGAAAAACTGTTTTTT.

The chain is built from TRBV28 and TRBJ2-7, with D maybe TRBD2 (6 bases). V dropped 8 bases and J dropped 0 bases, with 11 bases sitting between them. Germline loops: CDR1 MDHEN, CDR2 SYDVKM. This CDR3 comprises 13 residues. CDR3 region: CASSGDTSYEQYF. As DNA, the CDR3 is TGTGCCAGCTCGGGAGACACCTCCTACGAGCAGTACTTC.

The genes are TRBV10-2 and TRBJ1-5; 7 nucleotides agree with TRBD1. V gave up 3 bases and J gave up 3 bases; unmatched junction bases: 2. This CDR3 spans 14 amino acids. CDR1 and CDR2 from the germline V gene are WSHSY and SAAADI. The chain's CDR3 is CASSDDRDNQPQHF. The CDR3 DNA is TGCGCCAGCAGTGATGACAGGGACAATCAGCCCCAGCATTTT.